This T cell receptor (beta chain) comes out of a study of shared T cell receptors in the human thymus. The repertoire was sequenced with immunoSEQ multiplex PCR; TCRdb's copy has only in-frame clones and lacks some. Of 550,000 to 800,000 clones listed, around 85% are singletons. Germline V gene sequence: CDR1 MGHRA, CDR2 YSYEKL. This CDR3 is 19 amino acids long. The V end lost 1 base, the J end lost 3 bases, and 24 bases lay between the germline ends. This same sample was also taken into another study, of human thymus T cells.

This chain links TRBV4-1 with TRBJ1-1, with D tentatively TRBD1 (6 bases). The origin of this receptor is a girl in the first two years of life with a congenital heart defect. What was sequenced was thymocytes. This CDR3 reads CASSQGDKPILATDTEAFF. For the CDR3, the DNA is TGCGCCAGCAGCCAAGGGGACAAACCCATTCTCGCCACGGACACTGAAGCTTTCTTT.